This T cell receptor (beta chain) was found in a study of cytomegalovirus exposure and HLA in healthy donors. Study results and caveats: In a later analysis, TCR beta V- and J-gene trimming showed a link to a missense DCLRE1C variant. The authors considered a cluster of highly shared sequence variants likely to be a sequencing artifact.

CDR1 MDHEN and CDR2 SYDVKM come from the germline V gene. Deletions cut 5 bases from V and 0 bases from J, with 11 bases between. The CDR3 totals 14 residues. Healthy individuals who donated bone marrow served as the donors. Unrecorded immune exposure was likely among donors, who were nominally healthy when sampled. With 60 Vbeta and 13 Jbeta primers, the PCR was carried out. Method: immunoSEQ multiplex PCR; TCRdb's copy keeps in-frame clones and lacks some. The table records roughly 120,000 clones, over 60% of them present only once. With respect to this clone: Its antigen is not known.

Specimen: PBMCs. This chain uses TRBV28 with TRBJ2-7; the D gene is possibly TRBD1 (5 bases). The source of this sequence is a man aged 25-45 years in good health and CMV-seropositive. The DNA for the CDR3 is TGTGCCAGCAGTCCCCCGGACAACTCCTACGAGCAGTACTTC. As protein: CASSPPDNSYEQYF.